Listed below are T cell receptor beta chains from one sample, sequenced in a study of T cell responses to AZD1222 COVID-19 vaccine. Clones were sequenced by immunoSEQ multiplex PCR, and TCRdb holds only the in-frame ones, with some missing. Here the sample spans approximately 45,000 clones, about nine tenths being singletons. The specimen comprised peripheral blood, sampled 28 days after the second AZD1222 dose. The receptors were sampled from an adult who received the AZD1222 COVID-19 vaccine. Both conserved end residues are part of each CDR3. Each record gives: CDR3 protein, D gene, CDR3 length, V gene. A D gene is named only where the DNA matches it firmly.

cdr3_aa: CASSSDQYNSPLHF; d_call: -; cdr3_length: 14; v_call: TRBV5-1
cdr3_aa: CASRPYWATEAFF; d_call: -; cdr3_length: 13; v_call: TRBV27
cdr3_aa: CATRGTNSPLHF; d_call: -; cdr3_length: 12; v_call: TRBV24-1
cdr3_aa: CASSLGGQGSTEAFF; d_call: TRBD1; cdr3_length: 15; v_call: TRBV7-9
cdr3_aa: CASSLNTGTGANVLTF; d_call: -; cdr3_length: 16; v_call: TRBV3-1/TRBV3-2
cdr3_aa: CASSEDRSLYEQYF; d_call: -; cdr3_length: 14; v_call: TRBV2
cdr3_aa: CASSLGTGVLNYGYTF; d_call: -; cdr3_length: 16; v_call: TRBV7-2
cdr3_aa: CASSSLTGGYNEQFF; d_call: -; cdr3_length: 15; v_call: TRBV7-2
cdr3_aa: CASSQAGQGAVGYTF; d_call: TRBD1; cdr3_length: 15; v_call: TRBV3-1/TRBV3-2
cdr3_aa: CASSQEGGGLPNSPLHF; d_call: -; cdr3_length: 17; v_call: TRBV4-1
cdr3_aa: CASSLGDSGQETQYF; d_call: -; cdr3_length: 15; v_call: TRBV5-1
cdr3_aa: CASSEAPPSTEAFF; d_call: -; cdr3_length: 14; v_call: TRBV6-1
cdr3_aa: CASSRQGVSGELFF; d_call: TRBD1; cdr3_length: 14; v_call: TRBV11-2
cdr3_aa: CASSVREDYGYTF; d_call: -; cdr3_length: 13; v_call: TRBV19
cdr3_aa: CASSTGSGANVLTF; d_call: -; cdr3_length: 14; v_call: TRBV5-4
cdr3_aa: CASSPTGLWEQYF; d_call: TRBD1; cdr3_length: 13; v_call: TRBV27
cdr3_aa: CASSGAQRKQYF; d_call: -; cdr3_length: 12; v_call: TRBV12-3/TRBV12-4